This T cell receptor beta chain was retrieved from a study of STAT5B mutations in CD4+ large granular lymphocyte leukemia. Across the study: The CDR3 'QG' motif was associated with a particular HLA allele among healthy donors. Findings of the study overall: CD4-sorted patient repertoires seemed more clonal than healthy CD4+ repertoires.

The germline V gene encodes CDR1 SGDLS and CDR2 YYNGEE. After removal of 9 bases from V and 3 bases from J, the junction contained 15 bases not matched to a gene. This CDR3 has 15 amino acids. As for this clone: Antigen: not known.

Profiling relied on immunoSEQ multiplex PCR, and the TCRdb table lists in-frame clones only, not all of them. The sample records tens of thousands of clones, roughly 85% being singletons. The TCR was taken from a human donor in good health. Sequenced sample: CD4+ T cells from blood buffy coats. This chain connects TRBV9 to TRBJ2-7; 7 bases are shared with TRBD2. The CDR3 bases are TGTGCCAAATGGGGAGGGCCTCCGAATGTCTACGAGCAGTACTTC. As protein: CAKWGGPPNVYEQYF.